Shown below are 27 T cell receptor beta chains from a single sample sequenced in a study of T cell responses to AZD1222 COVID-19 vaccine. This table comes from immunoSEQ multiplex PCR, and its TCRdb copy is limited to in-frame clones, with some not included. Here the sample spans 100,000 to 110,000 clones, just under 90% being singletons. Sequencing used peripheral blood, obtained on day 0 of AZD1222 vaccination. The receptors stem from an adult in good health.

CDR3 loop: CASLPGNSGNTIYF. The CDR3 coding sequence is TGTGCCAGCCTTCCGGGGAACTCTGGAAACACCATATATTTT. The chain couples TRBV18 to TRBJ1-3, with D unresolved. This CDR3 is built from 14 residues. CDR1 is KGHSH and CDR2 is LQKENI in the germline V gene. Trimming removed 8 bases at V and 0 bases at J, with 11 bases between.

The chain employs TRBV10-3 and TRBJ1-5; the D is unclear. The germline V gene encodes CDR1 ENHRY and CDR2 SYGVKD. V gave up 10 bases and J gave up 0 bases, with 10 bases separating them. The CDR3 has 13 amino acids. The CDR3 here is CATQANSNQPQHF. DNA for the CDR3: TGTGCCACCCAGGCGAATAGCAATCAGCCCCAGCATTTT.

The CDR3 is CASSDPQGLENGYTF. For the CDR3, the DNA is TGTGCCAGCAGTGACCCACAGGGTTTGGAAAATGGCTACACCTTC. The chain joins TRBV2 to TRBJ1-2, with D possibly being TRBD1 (6 bases). Per the germline V gene, CDR1 is SNHLY and CDR2 is FYNNEI. The V end lost 3 bases, the J end lost 6 bases, and 17 bases lay between the germline ends. The CDR3 consists of 15 residues.

This sequence joins TRBV7-3 and TRBJ1-2; 8 positions match TRBD1. Unmatched junction bases numbered 4, after V lost 4 bases and J lost 6 bases. CDR3 length: 13 amino acids. The germline CDR1 and CDR2 sequences are SGHTA and FQGTGA. The CDR3: CASSSQGADGYTF. In DNA form, the CDR3 reads TGTGCCAGCAGCTCTCAGGGGGCAGATGGCTACACCTTC.

This chain joins TRBV7-9 and TRBJ1-1; TRBD1 agrees at 7 bases. The CDR3 has 13 amino acids. The V gene end was trimmed by 3 bases and the J gene end by 5 bases; junction bases not matched to a gene: 3. Germline V lookup: CDR1 SEHNR, CDR2 FQNEAQ (reference sequence). The CDR3 here is CASSFGQATEAFF. The CDR3 bases are TGTGCCAGCAGCTTCGGACAGGCAACTGAAGCTTTCTTT.

The chain is built from TRBV28 and TRBJ2-3, with unresolved D. V lost 5 bases and J 4 bases, leaving 13 bases between the germline ends. Germline loops: CDR1 MDHEN, CDR2 SYDVKM. The CDR3 is 14 residues long. CDR3 DNA: TGTGCCAGCAGTCCCCAAGGGCGCCCAGATACGCAGTATTTT. Translation gives CASSPQGRPDTQYF.

This chain uses TRBV29-1 with TRBJ1-2; D uncertain. The CDR3 is made up of 11 amino acids. The germline V gene encodes CDR1 SQVTM and CDR2 ANQGSEA. The V end was cut by 6 bases, the J end by 1 base, with 6 bases between. CDR3 DNA: TGCAGCGTGGTTATTAACTATGGCTACACCTTC. It specifies CSVVINYGYTF.

The V and J genes are TRBV6-5 and TRBJ2-7, with TRBD1 matching 12 bases. Germline trimming cut 9 bases from V and 1 base from J; bases unmatched to any gene: 7. This CDR3 comprises 15 residues. Per the germline V gene, CDR1 is MNHEY and CDR2 is SVGAGI. The CDR3 nucleotides read TGTGCCAGTCGGGGACAGGGGGCAGGATCCTACGAGCAGTACTTC. Protein: CASRGQGAGSYEQYF.

The chain is built from TRBV7-8 and TRBJ2-1; unclear D gene. Germline V gives CDR1 SGHVS, CDR2 FQNEAQ. V lost 3 bases and J 0 bases, leaving 3 bases between the germline ends. The CDR3 spans 13 residues. CDR3 amino acids: CASSFTSYNEQFF. The CDR3 nucleotides are TGTGCCAGCAGCTTTACCTCCTACAATGAGCAGTTCTTC.

V and J are TRBV9 and TRBJ2-4; D is uncertain. There are 14 residues in the CDR3. CDR1 and CDR2 (germline): SGDLS, YYNGEE. The ends were cut back, 4 bases at V and 9 bases at J, with 17 bases in the middle. The DNA of the CDR3 is TGTGCCAGCAGCCCTCTACCATCCGGCCCCATTCAGTACTTC. This codes for CASSPLPSGPIQYF.

The V gene is TRBV5-1, the J gene TRBJ1-1, with D possibly matching TRBD1 (6 bases). The length of the CDR3 is 15 residues. CDR1 is SGHRS, CDR2 YFSETQ, per germline. Between the trimmed V and J ends, which lost 4 bases and 1 base, there was a span of 14 bases. This CDR3 reads CASSLQDRPNTEAFF. DNA for the CDR3: TGCGCCAGCAGCCTACAAGACAGGCCGAACACTGAAGCTTTCTTT.

The chain has TRBV7-9 and TRBJ2-7; D is undetermined. Trimming removed 8 bases at V and 0 bases at J, with 8 bases between. Germline assignment: CDR1 SEHNR and CDR2 FQNEAQ (reference sequence). The length of the CDR3 is 12 residues. The CDR3 DNA sequence: TGTGCCAGCGATACAAACTCCTACGAGCAGTACTTC. Its translation: CASDTNSYEQYF. The full variable domain, with the rest looked up from reference TRBV7-9 and TRBJ2-7, is DTGVSQNPRHKITKRGQNVTFRCDPISEHNRLYWYRQTLGQGPEFLTYFQNEAQLEKSRLLSDRFSAERPKGSFSTLEIQRTEQGDSAMYLCASDTNSYEQYFGPGTRLTVT.

This clone has only a few counts. The rearrangement links TRBV7-4 to TRBJ1-6; D gene uncertain. The CDR3 is 15 amino acids. CDR1 SGHVT and CDR2 SQSDAQ come from the germline V gene. With 10 bases removed from V and 4 bases from J, the gap between germline ends came to 17 bases. CDR3 sequence reads: CAIGEVFPYNSPLHF. CDR3 DNA: TGTGCCATAGGTGAAGTATTCCCATATAATTCACCCCTCCACTTT.

This chain connects TRBV6-8 to TRBJ2-1; 8 bases align to TRBD2. The germline gives CDR1 MNHGY, CDR2 SAAAGT. There are 16 residues in the CDR3. The V gene end was trimmed by 7 bases and the J gene end by 4 bases; junction bases not matched to a gene: 12. In DNA form, the CDR3 reads TGTGCCAGCATCCCCCCTTTAGCGGGGCAGTACAATGAGCAGTTCTTC. The encoded protein is CASIPPLAGQYNEQFF.

The chain recombines TRBV19 with TRBJ2-5, with D tentatively TRBD2 (5 bases). The CDR3 sequence is 16 residues long. V was pared by 10 bases and J by 2 bases, with 23 bases between. Germline CDR1 LNHDA, CDR2 SQIVND (reference sequence). Here the CDR3 reads CATKYSARGRQETQYF. As DNA, the CDR3 is TGTGCCACCAAATACTCCGCCAGAGGGCGGCAAGAGACCCAGTACTTC.

There are a few counts of this clone. The V and J genes are TRBV19 and TRBJ1-4, with 8 bases fitting TRBD1. CDR1 and CDR2 from the germline V gene are LNHDA and SQIVND (reference sequence). CDR3 size: 14 residues. With 5 bases clipped from V and 7 bases from J, the junction kept 6 bases outside the gene matches. This chain's CDR3 is CASSVQGGSEKLFF. The CDR3 coding sequence is TGTGCCAGTAGTGTACAGGGGGGAAGTGAAAAACTGTTTTTT.

This chain links TRBV6-5 with TRBJ1-1, with D perhaps TRBD1 (5 bases). Germline-derived CDR1 and CDR2 are MNHEY and SVGAGI. Trimming took off 3 bases at V and 0 bases at J, with 8 bases between the two ends. There are 14 residues in the CDR3. CDR3 sequence (DNA): TGTGCCAGCAGTTATCAGGGCCTGAACACTGAAGCTTTCTTT. It encodes CASSYQGLNTEAFF.

The chain links TRBV3-1 (or the pseudogene TRBV3-2) to TRBJ1-4, with TRBD1 as a possible D gene (6 bases). The CDR3 length is 16 residues. Germline V gene data show CDR1 as LGHDT and CDR2 as YNNKEL (reference sequence). V was pared by 1 base and J by 5 bases, with 14 bases between. CDR3 region: CASSQAGRGGNEKLFF. CDR3 DNA sequence: TGTGCCAGCAGCCAAGCGGGTAGGGGGGGAAATGAAAAACTGTTTTTT.

With regard to this clone: One end of the junction fails to match germline, which may point to a read error. This chain links TRBV6-5 with TRBJ1-3; D uncertain. The CDR3 consists of 12 residues. CDR1 and CDR2 (germline): MNHEY, SVGAGI. CDR3 sequence (DNA): TGTGCCAGCAGTACCCCTGGGAACACCATATATTTT. This sequence encodes CASSTPGNTIYF.

The gene calls are TRBV5-4 and TRBJ1-5; TRBD1 might be the D (5 bases). Trimming left V 0 bases short and J 7 bases short, with 8 bases between. The CDR3 consists of 13 residues. From germline, CDR1 is SGHNT and CDR2 YYREEE (reference sequence). CDR3 sequence (DNA): TGTGCCAGCAGCTTGGGGTGGGGGCAGCCCCAGCATTTT. This gives the protein CASSLGWGQPQHF.

The gene calls are TRBV7-9 and TRBJ2-7; 11 bases match TRBD1. The CDR3 totals 15 residues. Trimming at V came to 3 bases and at J to 3 bases, leaving 4 bases not matched to a gene. Per the germline V gene, CDR1 is SEHNR and CDR2 is FQNEAQ (reference sequence). CDR3 coding DNA: TGTGCCAGCAGCTTGACCGGGACAGGGGGCTACGAGCAGTACTTC. Protein: CASSLTGTGGYEQYF.

This chain joins TRBV7-9 and TRBJ1-1; unclear D gene. V was cut by 5 bases and J by 8 bases, with 24 bases left in between. The CDR3 is 16 residues long. Germline CDR1 SEHNR, CDR2 FQNEAQ (reference sequence). The CDR3 DNA reads as TGTGCCAGCAGCCCCTCAGTAAGGTACGCCCAGACCGAAGCTTTCTTT. Translating gives CASSPSVRYAQTEAFF.

The chain couples TRBV11-1 to TRBJ1-5; D unresolved. CDR1 SGHAT and CDR2 FQDESV come from the germline V gene (reference sequence). The CDR3 is 13 residues long. Trimming took 1 base from V and 1 from J, leaving 2 bases between them. The CDR3 sequence is CASSLDSNQPQHF. For the CDR3, the DNA is TGTGCCAGCAGCTTAGACAGCAATCAGCCCCAGCATTTT.

V is TRBV6-4 and J is TRBJ2-2; no definite D call. V was trimmed by 6 bases and J by 2 bases, leaving 7 bases between them. The V gene's germline CDR1 is MRHNA and CDR2 SNTAGT. CDR3 length: 13 residues. The CDR3 loop is CASSGGNTGELFF. In nucleotides, the CDR3 is TGTGCCAGCAGCGGCGGTAACACCGGGGAGCTGTTTTTT.

This rearrangement joins TRBV11-3 to TRBJ1-2, with D perhaps matching TRBD1 (5 bases). V was pared by 0 bases and J by 8 bases, with 10 bases between. CDR3 length equals 13 residues. In germline, CDR1 is SGHNT, CDR2 YENEEA. CDR3 nucleotides: TGTGCCAGCAGCTTAGATCTAGGGGCCGGCTACACCTTC. Translation: CASSLDLGAGYTF.

The gene calls are TRBV27 and TRBJ2-7; D unresolved. Trimming shortened V by 5 bases and J by 0 bases, and 11 bases separated the two germline ends. CDR3 length: 14 residues. Per germline, CDR1 MNHEY and CDR2 SMNVEV (reference sequence). CDR3 sequence reads: CASSPSLSSYEQYF. CDR3 DNA: TGTGCCAGCAGTCCGTCGTTAAGCTCCTACGAGCAGTACTTC.

V is TRBV5-4 and J is TRBJ2-7; TRBD1 matches at 8 bases. The V gene end was trimmed by 1 base and the J gene end by 6 bases; junction bases not matched to a gene: 9. This CDR3 contains 15 residues. Germline CDR1 and CDR2: SGHNT and YYREEE (reference sequence). CDR3 residues: CASSLKVRTGTEQYF. In nucleotides, the CDR3 is TGTGCCAGCAGCTTGAAAGTGAGGACAGGGACCGAGCAGTACTTC.